Listed below are T cell receptor beta chains from one sample, sequenced in a study of shared clonotypes between healthy human individuals. Libraries were prepared by immunoSEQ multiplex PCR; TCRdb keeps only in-frame clonotypes and omits some of them. Seen here are about 1 million clones, approximately 80% observed once, and the top ten hold about 0.52%. Sequences were obtained from memory CD4+ T cells from PBMCs. These receptors were obtained from a man aged 18 to 30 in good health. Some clones in this sample may be carry-over from other donors' samples. The CDR3 runs from the conserved cysteine through the conserved F or W. The order of the fields is D gene, J gene, CDR3 length, V gene, clone size, CDR3 DNA, CDR3 protein. A D gene is named only where the DNA matches it firmly. The listing skips clone size in some rows; elsewhere it reads once, few, many or a size class.

D gene: TRBD2; J gene: TRBJ2-5; CDR3 length: 16; V gene: TRBV7-6; clone size: NA; CDR3 DNA: TGTGCCAGCAGCTTAGGGAGCGGGCGGGGGATAGAGACCCAGTACTTC; CDR3 protein: CASSLGSGRGIETQYF
D gene: NA; J gene: TRBJ2-3; CDR3 length: 15; V gene: TRBV6-1; clone size: NA; CDR3 DNA: TGTGCCAGCAGCCCCGACAGGCAGGGCGGTTATACGCAGTATTTT; CDR3 protein: CASSPDRQGGYTQYF
D gene: NA; J gene: TRBJ1-3; CDR3 length: 15; V gene: TRBV28; clone size: NA; CDR3 DNA: TGTGCCAGCAGTTTGGTAGGGGGTTCAGGAAACACCATATATTTT; CDR3 protein: CASSLVGGSGNTIYF
D gene: TRBD2; J gene: TRBJ2-2; CDR3 length: 16; V gene: TRBV7-7; clone size: NA; CDR3 DNA: TGTGCCAGCAGCGCCTTTGGCGGGGGGGACACCGGGGAGCTGTTTTTT; CDR3 protein: CASSAFGGGDTGELFF
D gene: NA; J gene: TRBJ2-7; CDR3 length: 14; V gene: TRBV27; clone size: few; CDR3 DNA: TGTGCCAGCAGGCCTTACGGAAGCTCCTACGAGCAGTACTTC; CDR3 protein: CASRPYGSSYEQYF
D gene: NA; J gene: TRBJ2-5; CDR3 length: 13; V gene: TRBV6-5; clone size: NA; CDR3 DNA: TGTGCCAGCAGTTTAGGGTTCGCGGAGACCCAGTACTTC; CDR3 protein: CASSLGFAETQYF
D gene: TRBD1; J gene: TRBJ2-5; CDR3 length: 13; V gene: TRBV4-2; clone size: NA; CDR3 DNA: TGTGCCAGCAGGGGGACAGCACAAGAGACCCAGTACTTC; CDR3 protein: CASRGTAQETQYF
D gene: NA; J gene: TRBJ2-3; CDR3 length: 16; V gene: TRBV5-1; clone size: NA; CDR3 DNA: TGCGCCAGCAGCCCTGTGGGGGCAGGCGATTTCGATACGCAGTATTTT; CDR3 protein: CASSPVGAGDFDTQYF
D gene: NA; J gene: TRBJ2-3; CDR3 length: 17; V gene: TRBV5-1; clone size: NA; CDR3 DNA: TGCGCCAGCAGCCCCCGGTTTCGACAGGCGGGGACAGATACGCAGTATTTT; CDR3 protein: CASSPRFRQAGTDTQYF
D gene: NA; J gene: TRBJ2-7; CDR3 length: 12; V gene: TRBV28; clone size: NA; CDR3 DNA: TGTGCCAGCAGTTTGGAGCGCTCAAAGCAGTACTTC; CDR3 protein: CASSLERSKQYF